The 11 T cell receptor beta chains reported below all come from one sample, sequenced in a study of blood T cell repertoires in COVID-19. Method: immunoSEQ multiplex PCR; TCRdb's copy keeps in-frame clones and lacks some. The data contain 140,000 to 150,000 clones, 84% of them singletons. The sequenced sample consisted of peripheral blood. These receptors were collected from a man aged 25-40 years with COVID-19, enrolled during active disease.

V and J are TRBV12-3 or TRBV12-4 and TRBJ2-2, with D perhaps TRBD2 (5 bases). The ends were cut back, 4 bases at V and 5 bases at J, with 8 bases in the middle. The length of the CDR3 is 13 residues. The CDR3 DNA follows: TGTGCCAGCAGTTCCGGAGGAACCGGGGAGCTGTTTTTT. Amino acid sequence: CASSSGGTGELFF.

The table lists this clone with a few counts. The CDR3 DNA sequence: TGTGCCAGTAGTCCCAGACAGGGGGCGGCCGGGGAGCTGTTTTTT. Its protein is CASSPRQGAAGELFF. The gene calls are TRBV19 and TRBJ2-2; TRBD1 matches 10 bases. The V gene end was trimmed by 5 bases and the J gene end by 6 bases; junction bases not matched to a gene: 6. Germline V gene data show CDR1 as LNHDA and CDR2 as SQIVND (reference sequence). This CDR3 region has 15 residues.

V usage is TRBV25-1 and J usage is TRBJ2-7; TRBD2 matches 7 bases. Germline CDR1 is MGHDK and CDR2 is SYGVNS. The CDR3 runs to 15 residues. J was trimmed by 7 bases and V by 3 bases; bases with no gene match: 12. The CDR3 region has the DNA TGTGCCAGCAGTGAGCAGACAGCGGGGTGGGGGGAGCAGTACTTC. Encoded protein: CASSEQTAGWGEQYF.

The chain uses TRBV6-5 and TRBJ1-2; no clear D gene. The length of the CDR3 is 15 residues. Germline V CDR1 and CDR2: MNHEY, SVGAGI. Trimming took 0 bases from V and 8 from J, leaving 16 bases between them. The CDR3: CASSYSRTAFSGYTF. In nucleotides, the CDR3 is TGTGCCAGCAGTTACTCCCGAACAGCCTTTTCCGGCTACACCTTC.

The chain's CDR3 is CAWSEREYREQYF. The CDR3 DNA sequence: TGTGCCTGGTCGGAGCGGGAGTACCGCGAGCAGTACTTC. The rearrangement links TRBV30 to TRBJ2-7, with TRBD2 matching over 8 bases. With 5 bases clipped from V and 6 bases from J, the junction kept 9 bases outside the gene matches. The V gene's germline CDR1 is GTSNPN and CDR2 SVGIG (reference sequence). This CDR3 is built from 13 residues.

The chain uses TRBV7-9 and TRBJ1-4; 8 positions match TRBD1. J gave up 2 bases and V 5 bases, and 4 bases lay outside the gene matches. Germline V gene sequence: CDR1 SEHNR, CDR2 FQNEAQ (reference sequence). This CDR3 region has 15 residues. The CDR3 here is CASSVQGGTNEKLFF. The CDR3 DNA reads as TGTGCCAGCAGCGTACAGGGGGGTACTAATGAAAAACTGTTTTTT.

The chain employs TRBV18 and TRBJ2-7; 10 nucleotides match TRBD2. This CDR3 comprises 15 residues. CDR1 is KGHSH and CDR2 is LQKENI in the germline V gene. Unmatched junction bases numbered 3, after V lost 4 bases and J lost 0 bases. The CDR3 region is CASSRGLADSYEQYF. CDR3 bases: TGTGCCAGCTCACGAGGACTAGCGGACTCCTACGAGCAGTACTTC.

The chain joins TRBV6-2 or TRBV6-3 to TRBJ1-1; the D gene is possibly TRBD1 (5 bases). The CDR3 has 15 residues. V lost 4 bases to trimming and J lost 6 bases, with 18 bases between them. In germline, CDR1 is MNHEY, CDR2 SVGEGT. CDR3 region: CASSSLRQFRAEAFF. In DNA form, the CDR3 reads TGTGCCAGCAGTTCCTTACGACAGTTTAGGGCTGAAGCTTTCTTT.

This chain links TRBV6-5 with TRBJ1-5; tentatively, D is TRBD1 (5 bases). This CDR3 region has 13 residues. Germline CDR1 MNHEY, CDR2 SVGAGI. Trimming took off 6 bases at V and 1 base at J, with 7 bases between the two ends. CDR3 amino acids: CASSRVSNQPQHF. In nucleotides, the CDR3 is TGTGCCAGCAGCAGGGTCAGCAATCAGCCCCAGCATTTT.

The chain is built from TRBV24-1 and TRBJ1-2; 9 nucleotides align to TRBD1. Per germline, CDR1 KGHDR and CDR2 SFDVKD. V dropped 0 bases and J dropped 8; count of bases not matched to a gene: 6. The CDR3 is made up of 15 amino acids. CDR3 nucleotides: TGTGCCACCAGTGATTTGCCCCATACAGGGGGCGGCTACACCTTC. This codes for CATSDLPHTGGGYTF.

In regard to this clone: Other DNA sequences in this sample translate to the same CDR3. This chain links TRBV19 with TRBJ1-2; D may be TRBD1 (6 bases). The ends were cut back, 5 bases at V and 3 bases at J, with 16 bases in the middle. The CDR3 is made up of 15 amino acids. Germline V gives CDR1 LNHDA, CDR2 SQIVND (reference sequence). The CDR3 region is CASSPRVGGDYGYTF. Written as DNA, the CDR3 is TGTGCCAGTAGTCCCCGAGTAGGGGGGGACTATGGCTACACCTTC.